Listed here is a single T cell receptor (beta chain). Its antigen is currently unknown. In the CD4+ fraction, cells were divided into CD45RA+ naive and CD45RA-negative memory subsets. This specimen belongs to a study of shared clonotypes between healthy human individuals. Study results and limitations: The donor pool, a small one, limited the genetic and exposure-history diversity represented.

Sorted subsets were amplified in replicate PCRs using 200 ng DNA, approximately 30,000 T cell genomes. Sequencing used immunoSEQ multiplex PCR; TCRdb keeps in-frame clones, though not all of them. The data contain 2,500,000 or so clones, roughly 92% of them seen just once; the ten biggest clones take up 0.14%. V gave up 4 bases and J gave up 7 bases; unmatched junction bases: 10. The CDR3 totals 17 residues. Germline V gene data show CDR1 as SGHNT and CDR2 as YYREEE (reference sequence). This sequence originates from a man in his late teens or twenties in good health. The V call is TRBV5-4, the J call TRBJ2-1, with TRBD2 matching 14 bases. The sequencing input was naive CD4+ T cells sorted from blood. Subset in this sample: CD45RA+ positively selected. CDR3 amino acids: CASSPHGLAGGENEQFF. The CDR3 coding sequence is TGTGCCAGCAGCCCACACGGACTAGCGGGAGGTGAGAATGAGCAGTTCTTC. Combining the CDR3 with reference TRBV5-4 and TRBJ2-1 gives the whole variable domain ETGVTQSPTHLIKTRGQQVTLRCSSQSGHNTVSWYQQALGQGPQFIFQYYREEENGRGNFPPRFSGLQFPNYSSELNVNALELDDSALYLCASSPHGLAGGENEQFFGPGTRLTVL.